This T cell receptor beta chain was identified during a study of cytomegalovirus exposure and HLA in healthy donors. Notes on the study in general: There were some public TCRs occurring in many donors, but most TCR sequences were rare. Reports indicated that the classifier achieved high specificity and sensitivity in diagnosing cytomegalovirus status.

When sampled, the donors appeared nominally healthy, though they likely had unrecorded immune exposures. PCR employed 60 Vbeta and 13 Jbeta primers. Clones were read by immunoSEQ multiplex PCR, and TCRdb kept only the in-frame ones, dropping some. Of more than 80,000 clones listed, 69% are singletons. To note about this clone: The antigen remains undetermined.

V lost 8 bases and J lost 3, with 8 bases in between. Germline-derived CDR1 and CDR2 are LNHDA and SQIVND (reference sequence). This CDR3 is built from 12 residues. Material for sequencing was PBMCs. The chain carries TRBV19 and TRBJ1-5; tentatively, D is TRBD1 (5 bases). The source of this sequence is a man aged 45 to 65 in good health and CMV-seronegative. CDR3 nucleotide sequence: TGTGCCAGTGCAGGGTACAATCAGCCCCAGCATTTT. Amino acid sequence: CASAGYNQPQHF.